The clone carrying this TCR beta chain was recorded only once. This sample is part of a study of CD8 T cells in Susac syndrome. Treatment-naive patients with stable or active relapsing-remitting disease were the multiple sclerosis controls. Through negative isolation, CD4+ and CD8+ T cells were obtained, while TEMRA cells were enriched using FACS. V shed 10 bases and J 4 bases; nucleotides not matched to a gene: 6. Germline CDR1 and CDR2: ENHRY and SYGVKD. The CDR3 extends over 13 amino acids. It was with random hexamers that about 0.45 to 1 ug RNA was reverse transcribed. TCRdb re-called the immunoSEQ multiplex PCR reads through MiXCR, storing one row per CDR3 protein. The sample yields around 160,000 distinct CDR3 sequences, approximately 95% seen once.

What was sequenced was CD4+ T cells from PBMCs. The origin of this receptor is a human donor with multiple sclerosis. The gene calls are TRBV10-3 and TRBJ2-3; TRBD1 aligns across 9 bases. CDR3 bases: TGTGCCACCACGGGACAGGGCGCAGATACGCAGTATTTT. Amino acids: CATTGQGADTQYF.